What follows are 30 T cell receptor beta chains derived from one specimen sequenced in a study of CD8 T cells in Susac syndrome. Random hexamers served to reverse transcribe roughly 0.45 to 1 ug RNA. TCRdb re-derived calls from the immunoSEQ multiplex PCR reads in MiXCR, one entry per CDR3 protein. The table shows around 80,000 distinct CDR3 sequences, with approximately 95% occurring only once. Specimen: CD8+ T cells from PBMCs. These receptors all stem from a human donor with Susac syndrome.

J is TRBJ1-1 and V is TRBV18; 10 bases fit TRBD1. CDR1 and CDR2 from the germline V gene are KGHSH and LQKENI. The V segment lost 6 bases and the J segment 5 bases; nucleotides outside the gene matches: 15. The CDR3 is 17 amino acids. CDR3 protein: CASSPRQGAKVGTEAFF. As DNA, the CDR3 is TGTGCCAGCTCGCCCCGACAGGGGGCAAAGGTGGGGACTGAAGCTTTCTTT.

This chain connects TRBV30 to TRBJ1-1; D possibly corresponds to TRBD1 (5 bases). The V and J ends lost 1 base and 7 bases respectively, with 13 bases between them. This CDR3 has 13 residues. Germline V gives CDR1 GTSNPN, CDR2 SVGIG (reference sequence). The CDR3 bases are TGTGCCTGGAGTGGAGGGGCTTACAGTGAAGCTTTCTTT. It encodes CAWSGGAYSEAFF.

The chain uses TRBV3-1 and TRBJ2-1; D is unclear. Germline CDR1 LGHDT, CDR2 YNNKEL (reference sequence). The V and J ends lost 2 bases and 3 bases respectively, with 14 bases between them. The CDR3 runs to 16 residues. The CDR3 here is CASSQMDDRFYNEQFF. CDR3 in DNA: TGTGCCAGCAGCCAAATGGACGATCGCTTCTACAATGAGCAGTTCTTC.

V gene TRBV4-1 combines with J gene TRBJ1-3, with 8 bases that match TRBD1. CDR1 MGHRA and CDR2 YSYEKL come from the germline V gene. This CDR3 contains 16 residues. J was trimmed by 0 bases and V by 3 bases; bases with no gene match: 4. CDR3 in DNA: TGCGCCAGCAGCCATTGGGACAGGCTCTCTGGAAACACCATATATTTT. It is translated as CASSHWDRLSGNTIYF.

The V call is TRBV30, the J call TRBJ1-1; D gene uncertain. The CDR3 contains 13 residues. V was shortened by 2 bases and J by 6 bases, with 13 bases between the two germline ends. CDR1 GTSNPN and CDR2 SVGIG come from the germline V gene (reference sequence). CDR3 sequence reads: CAWSREINSEAFF. The CDR3 DNA reads as TGTGCCTGGAGTCGGGAGATCAACTCTGAAGCTTTCTTT.

The rearrangement uses TRBV3-1 and TRBJ1-5; D is unclear. Per the germline V gene, CDR1 is LGHDT and CDR2 is YNNKEL (reference sequence). V was trimmed by 11 bases and J by 5 bases, leaving 13 bases between them. The CDR3 is 12 amino acids. The CDR3 region has the DNA TGTGCCGCGAGCTATGGGGATCAGCCCCAGCATTTT. Protein sequence: CAASYGDQPQHF.

The rearrangement uses TRBV5-4 and TRBJ1-3, with TRBD1 as a possible D gene (5 bases). V shed 1 base and J shed 0 bases, with 11 bases lying between them. The CDR3 runs 16 residues. Germline lookup yields CDR1 SGHNT and CDR2 YYREEE (reference sequence). The CDR3 region is CASSLWGGGSGNTIYF. Written as DNA, the CDR3 is TGTGCCAGCAGCTTGTGGGGGGGAGGCTCTGGAAACACCATATATTTT.

V usage is TRBV6-2 or TRBV6-3 and J usage is TRBJ2-5; D call uncertain. This CDR3 is 13 amino acids long. Trimming stripped 5 bases from V and 3 bases from J, with 10 bases between. In germline, CDR1 is MNHEY, CDR2 SVGEGT. The chain's CDR3 is CASSNTRKETQYF. The DNA for the CDR3 is TGTGCCAGCAGTAACACAAGAAAAGAGACCCAGTACTTC.

This sequence joins TRBV18 and TRBJ2-2; 8 bases align to TRBD1. V lost 2 bases and J lost 6; bases outside the gene matches: 14. Germline CDR1 reads KGHSH; CDR2 reads LQKENI. CDR3 size: 18 residues. Here the CDR3 DNA reads TGTGCCAGCTCACCAATCCAGGGGGCCCTTCCTAAGGCCGGGGAGCTGTTTTTT. Translating it yields CASSPIQGALPKAGELFF.

This clonotype was detected only once. This sequence joins TRBV4-2 and TRBJ1-1; D remains unclear. Trimming removed 0 bases from V and 4 bases from J, with 9 bases in between. From germline, CDR1 is LGHNA and CDR2 YNFKEQ. This CDR3 has 14 amino acids. The CDR3 DNA is TGTGCCAGCAGCCAAGAAAAAGTAAGCACTGAAGCTTTCTTT. Its protein is CASSQEKVSTEAFF.

The chain links TRBV6-5 to TRBJ1-1; D is ambiguous. The germline V gene has CDR1 MNHEY and CDR2 SVGAGI. The V gene lost 2 bases and the J gene lost 0 bases, with 10 bases spanning the gap. The length of the CDR3 is 15 residues. The CDR3 spells CASSYMASMNTEAFF. The CDR3 DNA follows: TGTGCCAGCAGTTACATGGCTAGCATGAACACTGAAGCTTTCTTT.

The V call is TRBV6-5, the J call TRBJ1-2; TRBD1 might be the D (5 bases). V was shortened by 0 bases and J by 3 bases, with 11 bases between the two germline ends. CDR1 MNHEY and CDR2 SVGAGI come from the germline V gene. This CDR3 spans 15 amino acids. CDR3 sequence: CASSYSPGLDYGYTF. Written as DNA, the CDR3 is TGTGCCAGCAGTTACTCGCCAGGGCTCGACTATGGCTACACCTTC.

V is TRBV20-1 and J is TRBJ2-7; D is undetermined. CDR3 length: 12 residues. Trimming cost V 2 bases and J 0 bases, with 5 bases left between them. The germline V gene encodes CDR1 DFQATT and CDR2 SNEGSKA (reference sequence). CDR3 sequence: CSARPPSYEQYF. The CDR3 DNA reads as TGCAGTGCTAGACCGCCCTCCTACGAGCAGTACTTC.

This chain links TRBV6-1 with TRBJ1-2; 9 nucleotides match TRBD1. This CDR3 has 15 residues. Germline-derived CDR1 and CDR2 are MNHNS and SASEGT. The ends lost 3 bases at V and 4 bases at J; junction bases unmatched: 6. The CDR3 here is CASSELPGQGYGYTF. CDR3 nucleotide sequence: TGTGCCAGCAGTGAGCTACCGGGACAGGGCTATGGCTACACCTTC.

The chain carries TRBV20-1 and TRBJ1-2; D not certain. Trimming left V 1 base short and J 4 bases short, with 19 bases between. Germline V CDR1 and CDR2: DFQATT, SNEGSKA (reference sequence). The CDR3 spans 16 residues. The CDR3 sequence: CSARVAQLDSGYGYTF. The CDR3 nucleotides read TGCAGTGCTAGAGTCGCCCAACTTGACTCTGGCTATGGCTACACCTTC.

The rearrangement joins TRBV6-2 or TRBV6-3 to TRBJ1-1; D is possibly TRBD1 (5 bases). This CDR3 is built from 12 residues. In germline, CDR1 is MNHEY, CDR2 SVGEGT. V was cut by 7 bases and J by 4 bases, with 10 bases left in between. The CDR3, as DNA: TGTGCCAGCACTCCTGGGGGCACTGAAGCTTTCTTT. Translating gives CASTPGGTEAFF.

The genes are TRBV30 and TRBJ1-1; D gene uncertain. The germline V gene has CDR1 GTSNPN and CDR2 SVGIG (reference sequence). Trimming shortened V by 0 bases and J by 4 bases, and 9 bases separated the two germline ends. The CDR3 runs 13 residues. The chain's CDR3 is CAWSVGISTEAFF. CDR3 nucleotide sequence: TGTGCCTGGAGTGTAGGCATCAGCACTGAAGCTTTCTTT. Combining the CDR3 with reference TRBV30 and TRBJ1-1 gives the whole variable domain SQTIHQWPATLVQPVGSPLSLECTVEGTSNPNLYWYRQAAGRGLQLLFYSVGIGQISSEVPQNLSASRPQDRQFILSSKKLLLSDSGFYLCAWSVGISTEAFFGQGTRLTVV.

The chain has TRBV20-1 and TRBJ2-1, with 11 bases aligning to TRBD2. The V segment lost 3 bases and the J segment 7 bases; nucleotides outside the gene matches: 8. Germline CDR1 and CDR2: DFQATT and SNEGSKA (reference sequence). This CDR3 is built from 15 residues. As DNA, the CDR3 is TGCAGTGCTAGGATACTAGCGGGGGAGTCAAATGAGCAGTTCTTC. Protein: CSARILAGESNEQFF.

This clonotype showed up just once. This chain connects TRBV2 to TRBJ2-5; TRBD1 is a possible D gene (5 bases). CDR3 length: 13 amino acids. In germline, CDR1 is SNHLY, CDR2 FYNNEI. The V end lost 7 bases, the J end lost 5 bases, and 14 bases lay between the germline ends. CDR3 in DNA: TGTGCCAGCATGTCGCAGGGATGGGAGACCCAGTACTTC. It is translated as CASMSQGWETQYF.

The V call is TRBV5-6, the J call TRBJ2-7; maybe TRBD1 (6 bases). CDR1 is SGHDT, CDR2 YYEEEE, per germline. This CDR3 region has 14 residues. Trimming cost V 0 bases and J 1 base, with 8 bases left between them. Here the CDR3 DNA reads TGTGCCAGCAGCTTGGCAGGGGAGTCCTACGAGCAGTACTTC. Translated: CASSLAGESYEQYF.

In its sample, this clonotype was seen a few times. The chain couples TRBV27 to TRBJ2-2; the D is unclear. The CDR3 length is 13 residues. Deletions cut 5 bases from V and 0 bases from J, with 4 bases between. Germline CDR1 reads MNHEY; CDR2 reads SMNVEV (reference sequence). This CDR3 is CASSRPNTGELFF. The CDR3 DNA reads as TGTGCCAGCAGTCGTCCGAACACCGGGGAGCTGTTTTTT.

V is TRBV4-2 and J is TRBJ2-7; unclear D gene. The germline V and J ends were trimmed by 0 bases and 3 bases, with 12 bases remaining between them. The germline V gene encodes CDR1 LGHNA and CDR2 YNFKEQ. This CDR3 contains 15 residues. CDR3 sequence: CASSQDLDGSYEQYF. Here the CDR3 DNA reads TGTGCCAGCAGCCAAGACCTCGACGGAAGCTACGAGCAGTACTTC.

This sequence joins TRBV4-3 and TRBJ2-1; 9 nucleotides line up with TRBD2. The CDR3 length is 16 residues. CDR1 is LGHNA and CDR2 is YSLEER in the germline V gene. V lost 0 bases, J lost 6 bases, and 6 bases stayed unmatched. The CDR3: CASSQDASGILNEQFF. CDR3 in DNA: TGCGCCAGCAGCCAAGATGCTAGCGGGATCCTCAATGAGCAGTTCTTC.

The V and J genes are TRBV4-3 and TRBJ1-2; a possible D gene is TRBD1 (5 bases). V lost 0 bases to trimming and J lost 6 bases, with 11 bases between them. Germline V gives CDR1 LGHNA, CDR2 YSLEER. The CDR3 length is 14 residues. The CDR3 bases are TGCGCCAGCAGCCAAGATTTCACAGGTGATGGCTACACCTTC. Its translation is CASSQDFTGDGYTF.

The V and J genes are TRBV4-1 and TRBJ1-1; maybe TRBD1 (5 bases). Germline CDR1 MGHRA, CDR2 YSYEKL. V lost 3 bases, J lost 5 bases, and 16 bases lay in between. This CDR3 has 15 residues. The chain's CDR3 is CASSQQQGGSTEAFF. Written as DNA, the CDR3 is TGCGCCAGCAGCCAGCAGCAGGGAGGGTCGACTGAAGCTTTCTTT.

V gene TRBV7-2 combines with J gene TRBJ1-2; a possible D gene is TRBD1 (5 bases). The V gene's germline CDR1 is SGHTA and CDR2 FQGNSA. V was shortened by 2 bases and J by 6 bases, with 10 bases between the two germline ends. The CDR3 has 13 residues. In nucleotides, the CDR3 is TGTGCCAGCAGCTTAACGGCAGGGAATGGCTACACCTTC. Translation: CASSLTAGNGYTF.

Comment on this clonotype: One end of the junction does not line up with germline, which may come from a read error. The chain carries TRBV20-1 and TRBJ2-2, with D possibly matching TRBD2 (5 bases). This CDR3 has 15 amino acids. Germline-derived CDR1 and CDR2 are DFQATT and SNEGSKA (reference sequence). The CDR3 DNA is TGCAGTGCTAGAGATTGGAGCGGATCCACCGGGGAGCTGTCTTTT. Translating gives CSARDWSGSTGELSF.

V and J are TRBV7-9 and TRBJ1-2; weak D call: TRBD1 (6 bases). The CDR3 is 14 amino acids. Deletions cut 4 bases from V and 3 bases from J, with 12 bases between. CDR1 and CDR2 from the germline V gene are SEHNR and FQNEAQ (reference sequence). The CDR3 here is CASSSGTRDYGYTF. The CDR3 DNA is TGTGCCAGCAGCTCAGGGACAAGGGACTATGGCTACACCTTC.

This clonotype occurred once. This chain connects TRBV5-1 to TRBJ2-1; a possible D gene is TRBD2 (5 bases). This CDR3 contains 15 residues. Trimming stripped 4 bases from V and 2 bases from J, with 13 bases between. Germline V gives CDR1 SGHRS, CDR2 YFSETQ. CDR3 sequence reads: CASSPGLLTYNEQFF. The CDR3 DNA is TGCGCCAGCAGCCCCGGACTCTTAACCTACAATGAGCAGTTCTTC.

This clonotype appeared once. This sequence joins TRBV3-1 and TRBJ2-5; 11 nucleotides line up with TRBD2. CDR1 is LGHDT and CDR2 is YNNKEL in the germline V gene (reference sequence). V was pared by 4 bases and J by 5 bases, with 6 bases of the junction left unmatched. The CDR3 spans 15 residues. CDR3 bases: TGTGCCAGCAGCCGTAGCGGGGGGGCCGTGGAGACCCAGTACTTC. Amino acid sequence: CASSRSGGAVETQYF.